Included here is one T cell receptor (beta chain) sequence, with context. Methods used by the authors: Researchers report that nucleated cell counts were estimated from reference gene primer amplification. The table came from immunoSEQ multiplex PCR; TCRdb's copy has only in-frame clones and leaves some out. The V and J calls and clone size come from that table; D and trimming were worked out from the DNA. The sample shows under 130,000 clones, 85% to 90% of them seen only once. These data are taken from a study of blood T cell repertoires in COVID-19. Study-level background: Both acute and convalescent COVID-19 samples were obtained from the United States, Italy and Spain. Sources were T cells, B-cell-depleted T cells, or PBMCs; the material itself was cDNA or gDNA.

Per germline, CDR1 GTSNPN and CDR2 SVGIG (reference sequence). The CDR3 covers 14 residues. Trimming stripped 0 bases from V and 5 bases from J, with 8 bases between. The sequence derives from a woman of 80 years or more with acute or convalescent COVID-19. The chain joins TRBV30 to TRBJ1-6; D unclear. Material: peripheral blood. DNA of the CDR3: TGTGCCTGGAGTGTGGCAGATAATAATTCACCCCTCCACTTT. It specifies CAWSVADNNSPLHF.